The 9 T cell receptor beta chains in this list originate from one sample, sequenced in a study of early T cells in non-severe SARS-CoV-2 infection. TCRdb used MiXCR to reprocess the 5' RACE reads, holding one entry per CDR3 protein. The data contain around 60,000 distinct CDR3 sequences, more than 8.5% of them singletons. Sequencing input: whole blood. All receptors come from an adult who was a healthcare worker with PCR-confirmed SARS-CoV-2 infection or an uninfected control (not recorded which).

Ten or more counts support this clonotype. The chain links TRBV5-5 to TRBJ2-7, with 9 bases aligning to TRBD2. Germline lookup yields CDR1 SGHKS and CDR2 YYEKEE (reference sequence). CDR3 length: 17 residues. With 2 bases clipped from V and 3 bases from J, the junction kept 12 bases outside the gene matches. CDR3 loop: CASSLDAGGPGDYEQYF. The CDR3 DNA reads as TGTGCCAGCAGCTTAGATGCGGGAGGGCCGGGGGACTACGAGCAGTACTTC.

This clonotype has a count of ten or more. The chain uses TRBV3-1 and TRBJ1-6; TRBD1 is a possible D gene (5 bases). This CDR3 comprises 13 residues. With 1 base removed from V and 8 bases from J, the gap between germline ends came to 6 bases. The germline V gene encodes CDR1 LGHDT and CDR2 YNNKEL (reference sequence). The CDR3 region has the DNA TGTGCCAGCAGCCAAGCGGGGGATTCACCCCTCCACTTT. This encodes CASSQAGDSPLHF.

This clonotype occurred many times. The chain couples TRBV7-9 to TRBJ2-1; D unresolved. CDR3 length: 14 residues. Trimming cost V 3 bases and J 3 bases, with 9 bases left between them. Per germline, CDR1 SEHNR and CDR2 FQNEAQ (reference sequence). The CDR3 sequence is CASSFVTVYNEQFF. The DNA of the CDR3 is TGTGCCAGCAGCTTTGTAACAGTCTACAATGAGCAGTTCTTC.

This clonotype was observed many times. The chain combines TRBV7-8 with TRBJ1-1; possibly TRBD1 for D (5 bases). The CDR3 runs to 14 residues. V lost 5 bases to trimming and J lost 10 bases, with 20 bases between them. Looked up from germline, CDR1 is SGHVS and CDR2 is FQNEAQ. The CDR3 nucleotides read TGTGCCAGCAGCGTCCGATTCGGGGGTCGGGCAGCTTTCTTT. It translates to CASSVRFGGRAAFF.

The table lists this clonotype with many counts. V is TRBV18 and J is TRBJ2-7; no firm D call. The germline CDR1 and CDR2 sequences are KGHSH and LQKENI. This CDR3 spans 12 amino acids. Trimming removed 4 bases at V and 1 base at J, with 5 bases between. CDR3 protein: CASSHGSYEQYF. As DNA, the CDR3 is TGTGCCAGCTCACACGGTTCCTACGAGCAGTACTTC.

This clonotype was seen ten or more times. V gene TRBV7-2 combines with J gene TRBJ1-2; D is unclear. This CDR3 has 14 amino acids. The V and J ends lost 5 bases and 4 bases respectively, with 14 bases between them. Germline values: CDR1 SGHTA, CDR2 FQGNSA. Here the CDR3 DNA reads TGTGCCAGCAGCATGGACGCGGGGTTCTATGGCTACACCTTC. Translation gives CASSMDAGFYGYTF.

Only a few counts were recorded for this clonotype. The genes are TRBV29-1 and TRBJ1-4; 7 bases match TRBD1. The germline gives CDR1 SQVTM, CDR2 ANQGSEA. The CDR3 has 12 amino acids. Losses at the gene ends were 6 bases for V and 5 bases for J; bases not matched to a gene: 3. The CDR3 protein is CSVTGVNEKLFF. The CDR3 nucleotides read TGCAGCGTCACAGGGGTGAATGAAAAACTGTTTTTT.

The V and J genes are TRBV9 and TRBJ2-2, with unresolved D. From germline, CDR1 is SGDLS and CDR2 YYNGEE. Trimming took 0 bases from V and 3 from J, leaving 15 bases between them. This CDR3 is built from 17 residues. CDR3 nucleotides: TGTGCCAGCAGCGTAGACCCTCCAGGTCGGGACACCGGGGAGCTGTTTTTT. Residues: CASSVDPPGRDTGELFF.

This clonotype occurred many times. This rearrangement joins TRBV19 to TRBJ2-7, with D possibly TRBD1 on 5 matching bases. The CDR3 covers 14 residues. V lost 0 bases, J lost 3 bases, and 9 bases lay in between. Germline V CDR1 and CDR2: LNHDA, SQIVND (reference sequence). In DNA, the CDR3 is TGTGCCAGTAGTATAGAAGACAGTTTCTACGAGCAGTACTTC. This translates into CASSIEDSFYEQYF.